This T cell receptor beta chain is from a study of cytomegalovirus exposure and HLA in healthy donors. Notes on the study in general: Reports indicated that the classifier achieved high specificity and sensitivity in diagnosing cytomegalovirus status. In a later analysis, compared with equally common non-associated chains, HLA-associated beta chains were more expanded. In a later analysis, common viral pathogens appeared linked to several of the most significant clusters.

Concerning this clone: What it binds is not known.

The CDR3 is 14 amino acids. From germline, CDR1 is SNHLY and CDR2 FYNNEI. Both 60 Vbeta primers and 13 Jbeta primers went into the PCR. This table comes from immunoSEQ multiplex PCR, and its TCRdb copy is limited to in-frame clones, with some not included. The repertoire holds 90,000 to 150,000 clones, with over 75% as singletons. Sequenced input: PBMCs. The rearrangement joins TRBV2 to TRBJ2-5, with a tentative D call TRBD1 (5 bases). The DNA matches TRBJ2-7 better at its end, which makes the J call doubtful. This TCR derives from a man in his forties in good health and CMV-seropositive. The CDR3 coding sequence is TGTGCCAGCAGTGTAGGGGTCATCTCCTACGAGCAGTACTTC. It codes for CASSVGVISYEQYF.